This note documents a single TCR beta chain sequence. The antigen remains undetermined. The V segment lost 2 bases and the J segment 0 bases; nucleotides outside the gene matches: 3. This CDR3 region has 17 residues. The germline gives CDR1 SGHRS, CDR2 YFSETQ. For the second PCR, which ran for about 6 to 11 cycles, a sample-barcoded 5' primer and a J-beta primer mix were used. TCRdb redid the calling of the 5' RACE reads with MiXCR, one entry per CDR3 protein. This sample has around 850,000 distinct CDR3 sequences, with 35% to 40% found just once. The data are from a study of blood T cells in healthy people across ages. Study findings and constraints: Across samples, TCR beta diversity tracked strongly with naive T cell percentage.

The receptor was derived from a man aged 18 to 30 in good health. The chain couples TRBV5-1 to TRBJ2-2; TRBD2 matches at 11 bases. Sequenced sample: blood. CDR3 DNA sequence: TGCGCCAGCAGCTTTACTAGCGGGGGAGCGAACACCGGGGAGCTGTTTTTT. Translated: CASSFTSGGANTGELFF.